This T cell receptor beta chain was identified in a study of CD8 T cells in ankylosing spondylitis. Study-wide findings and caveats: A TCR beta motif made of several highly homologous variants seemed typical of ankylosing spondylitis blood. Prior literature has documented some motif variants in synovial fluid and blood from reactive arthritis.

Libraries of TCR beta came from quantitative 5'-RACE with molecular barcodes. TCRdb re-derived calls from the 5' RACE reads in MiXCR, one entry per CDR3 protein. The table has more than 650,000 distinct CDR3 sequences, 12% seen once. This clonotype has ten or more counts. Its antigen is unidentified. Material: blood, either unsorted or a sorted T cell fraction (not recorded which). The receptor's source is a male donor with ankylosing spondylitis.

CDR3 sequence reads: CASSQVLDTQYF. The DNA of the CDR3 is TGCGCCAGCAGCCAAGTTTTAGATACGCAGTATTTT. This chain connects TRBV4-1 to TRBJ2-3; D remains unclear. The CDR3 length is 12 residues. Germline-derived CDR1 and CDR2 are MGHRA and YSYEKL. V shed 1 base and J shed 5 bases, with 4 bases lying between them.